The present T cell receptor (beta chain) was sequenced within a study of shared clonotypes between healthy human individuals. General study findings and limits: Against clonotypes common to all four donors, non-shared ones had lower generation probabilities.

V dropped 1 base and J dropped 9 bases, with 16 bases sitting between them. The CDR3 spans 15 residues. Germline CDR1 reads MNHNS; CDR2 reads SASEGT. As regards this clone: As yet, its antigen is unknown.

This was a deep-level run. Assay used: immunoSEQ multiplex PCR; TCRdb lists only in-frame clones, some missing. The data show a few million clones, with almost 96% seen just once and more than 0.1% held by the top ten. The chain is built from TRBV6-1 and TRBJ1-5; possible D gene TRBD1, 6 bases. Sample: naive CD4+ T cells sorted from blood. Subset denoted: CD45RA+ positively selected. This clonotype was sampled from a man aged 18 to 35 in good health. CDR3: CASSEGRGLVPPQHF. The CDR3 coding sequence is TGTGCCAGCAGTGAAGGCCGGGGGCTTGTTCCGCCCCAGCATTTT.